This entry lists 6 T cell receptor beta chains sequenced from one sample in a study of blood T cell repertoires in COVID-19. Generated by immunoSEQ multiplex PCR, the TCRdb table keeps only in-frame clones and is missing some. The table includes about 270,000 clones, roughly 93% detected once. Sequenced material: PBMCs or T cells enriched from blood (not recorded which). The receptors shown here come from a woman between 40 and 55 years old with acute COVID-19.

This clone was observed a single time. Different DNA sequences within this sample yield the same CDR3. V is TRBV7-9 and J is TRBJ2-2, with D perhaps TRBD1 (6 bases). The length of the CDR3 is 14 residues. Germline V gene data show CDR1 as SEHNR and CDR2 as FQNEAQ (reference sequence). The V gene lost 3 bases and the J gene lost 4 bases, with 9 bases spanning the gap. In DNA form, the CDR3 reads TGTGCCAGCAGCTTGGACAGAGCCACCGGGGAGCTGTTTTTT. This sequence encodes CASSLDRATGELFF.

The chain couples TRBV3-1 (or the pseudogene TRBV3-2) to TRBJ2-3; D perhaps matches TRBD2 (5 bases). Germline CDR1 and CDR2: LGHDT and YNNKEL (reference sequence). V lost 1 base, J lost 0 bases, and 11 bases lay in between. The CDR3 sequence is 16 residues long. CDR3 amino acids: CASSQGTGLSTDTQYF. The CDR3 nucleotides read TGTGCCAGCAGCCAAGGGACTGGGTTAAGCACAGATACGCAGTATTTT.

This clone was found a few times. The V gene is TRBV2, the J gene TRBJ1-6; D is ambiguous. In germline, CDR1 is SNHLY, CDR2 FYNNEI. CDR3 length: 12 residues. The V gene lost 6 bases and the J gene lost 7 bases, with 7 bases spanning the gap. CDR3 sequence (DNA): TGTGCCAGCAGCCGGTCGAATTCACCCCTCCACTTT. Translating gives CASSRSNSPLHF.

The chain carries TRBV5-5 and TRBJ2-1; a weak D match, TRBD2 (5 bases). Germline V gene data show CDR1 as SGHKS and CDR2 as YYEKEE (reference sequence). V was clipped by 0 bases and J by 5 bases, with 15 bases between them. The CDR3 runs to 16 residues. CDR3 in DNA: TGTGCCAGCAGCTTGGCTAGCCTAAGGGAGAACAATGAGCAGTTCTTC. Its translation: CASSLASLRENNEQFF. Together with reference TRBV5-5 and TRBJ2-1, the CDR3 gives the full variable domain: DAGVTQSPTHLIKTRGQQVTLRCSPISGHKSVSWYQQVLGQGPQFIFQYYEKEERGRGNFPDRFSARQFPNYSSELNVNALLLGDSALYLCASSLASLRENNEQFFGPGTRLTVL.

CDR3 protein: CASSPDRVIYEQYF. CDR3 nucleotide sequence: TGTGCCAGCAGTCCGGACAGGGTAATCTACGAGCAGTACTTC. V gene TRBV5-5 combines with J gene TRBJ2-7, with 8 nucleotides matching TRBD1. Germline V gene sequence: CDR1 SGHKS, CDR2 YYEKEE (reference sequence). The trim removed 5 bases at V and 3 bases at J, leaving 7 bases unmatched. This CDR3 spans 14 amino acids.

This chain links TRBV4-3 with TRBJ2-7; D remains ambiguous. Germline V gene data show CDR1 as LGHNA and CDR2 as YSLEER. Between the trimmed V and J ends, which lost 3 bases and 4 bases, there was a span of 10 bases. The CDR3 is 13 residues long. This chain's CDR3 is CASSQVPGYEQYF. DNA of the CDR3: TGCGCCAGCAGCCAGGTTCCAGGTTACGAGCAGTACTTC.